Listed below are T cell receptor beta chains from one sample, sequenced in a study of beta chain features in type 1 diabetes. TCRdb keeps only in-frame clones here, not all; method: immunoSEQ multiplex PCR. Of around 500,000 clones in the sample, over 10% were seen once. The sample comprised naive CD4+ T cells from blood. The receptors derive from a woman aged 18-30 years in good health. Each CDR3 is given with its conserved first and last residue. A D gene is named only where the DNA matches it firmly. Some rows mark clone size as missing; the rest say once, few, many or name a class of expanded clone.

abundance	v_gene	len	d_gene	j_gene	CDR3nt	CDR3aa
.	TRBV9	14	.	TRBJ2-2	TGTGCCAGCAGCGTCACGGCGTGGGCCGGGGAGCTGTTTTTT	CASSVTAWAGELFF
few	TRBV7-2	12	.	TRBJ1-6	TGTGCCAGCAGCTTAGAAGGTCCACCCCTCCACTTT	CASSLEGPPLHF
.	TRBV30	13	.	TRBJ1-5	TGTGCCTGGAGTTACGGCGTCAATCAGCCCCAGCATTTT	CAWSYGVNQPQHF
.	TRBV28	12	.	TRBJ1-2	TGTGCCAGCAGACAGACAGAGGCTGGCTACACCTTC	CASRQTEAGYTF
.	TRBV7-2	16	TRBD2	TRBJ2-3	TGTGCCAGCAACGCCCCTAGCGGGAGGACAACAGATACGCAGTATTTT	CASNAPSGRTTDTQYF
few	TRBV4-1	15	.	TRBJ2-1	TGCGCCAGCAGCCAAGACTTGGGGAGACGCAATGAGCAGTTCTTC	CASSQDLGRRNEQFF
.	TRBV4-2	16	TRBD1	TRBJ2-3	TGTGCCAGCAGCCAGGGGGACAGACGTGGCACAGATACGCAGTATTTT	CASSQGDRRGTDTQYF
.	TRBV30	14	.	TRBJ1-1	TGTGCCTGGAGTGTACGGACGGTGAACACTGAAGCTTTCTTT	CAWSVRTVNTEAFF
few	TRBV18	15	TRBD1	TRBJ2-7	TGTGCCAGCTCACCCCCGGGACAGGGGGCGTACGAGCAGTACTTC	CASSPPGQGAYEQYF
.	TRBV5-1	14	TRBD1	TRBJ2-5	TGCGCCAGCAGCCGGACAGGGAGTAGCGAGACCCAGTACTTC	CASSRTGSSETQYF
few	TRBV2	14	.	TRBJ2-1	TGTGCCAGCAGGAGTGGTAGCGTCTACAATGAGCAGTTCTTC	CASRSGSVYNEQFF
few	TRBV18	13	.	TRBJ2-1	TGTGCCAGCTCACCACTGGACGTTTCGAGGCAGTTCTTC	CASSPLDVSRQFF
.	TRBV7-2	15	.	TRBJ1-6	TGTGCCAGCAGCCCCAGGGGAGGGTTTGGTTCACCCCTCCACTTT	CASSPRGGFGSPLHF
few	TRBV27	15	.	TRBJ2-6	TGTGCCAGCACTAAGTGGGATGGTGGGGCCAACGTCCTGACTTTC	CASTKWDGGANVLTF
few	TRBV6-5	15	TRBD1	TRBJ2-2	TGTGCCAGCAGACGAGGACAGGCGAACACCGGGGAGCTGTTTTTT	CASRRGQANTGELFF
once	TRBV20-1	11	.	TRBJ1-4	TGCGTTGCCCCAACTAATGAAAAACTGTTTTTT	CVAPTNEKLFF
few	TRBV7-8	14	.	TRBJ1-2	TGTGCCAGCAGCTTAGGAACGTTCCTCTATGGCTACACCTTC	CASSLGTFLYGYTF
few	TRBV5-4	15	.	TRBJ1-4	TGTGCCAGCAGCTTGGCGTCAGGGGAAGTTGAAAAACTGTTTTTT	CASSLASGEVEKLFF
.	TRBV6-5	15	.	TRBJ2-7	TGTGCCAGCAGTTACTCGTTGCACCCCGGAGTCGAGCAGTACTTC	CASSYSLHPGVEQYF
.	TRBV4-2	17	.	TRBJ1-5	TGTGCCAGCAGCCAACGTCCGACGGGACAAATCAATCAGCCCCAGCATTTT	CASSQRPTGQINQPQHF
few	TRBV9	13	.	TRBJ1-1	TGTGCCAGCAGCGTTACAGGGAACACTGAAGCTTTCTTT	CASSVTGNTEAFF
many	TRBV10-3	12	.	TRBJ1-2	TGTGCCATCAAAGCTTGGGAGGATGGCTACACCTTC	CAIKAWEDGYTF
few	TRBV30	11	.	TRBJ2-1	TGTGCCTGTTTGACAAATCATGAGCAGTTCTTC	CACLTNHEQFF
.	TRBV7-9	16	TRBD1	TRBJ1-1	TGTGCCAGCAGCGTCACCTCGACAGGGGCGAACACTGAAGCTTTCTTT	CASSVTSTGANTEAFF
.	TRBV18	14	TRBD1	TRBJ2-7	TGTGCCAGCTCACCGCGAGACAGGGCCTACGAGCAGTACTTC	CASSPRDRAYEQYF
.	TRBV20-1	11	.	TRBJ2-1	TGCAGTGCTAACAGACGGAATGAGCAGTTCTTC	CSANRRNEQFF
few	TRBV7-9	15	.	TRBJ2-4	TGTGCCAGCAGCTTAGCGTCAGGTGCCAAAAACATTCAGTACTTC	CASSLASGAKNIQYF
.	TRBV4-2	14	.	TRBJ2-3	TGTGCCAGCAGCCAGCCAAGAAGCGCAGATACGCAGTATTTT	CASSQPRSADTQYF
.	TRBV9	13	.	TRBJ2-5	TGTGCCAGCAGCGTAGATTTAAGAGAGACCCAGTACTTC	CASSVDLRETQYF
.	TRBV28	14	.	TRBJ2-1	TGTGCCAGCAGTGCCCAAGGGGGGGGCGATGAGCAGTTCTTC	CASSAQGGGDEQFF
.	TRBV5-6	17	.	TRBJ1-1	TGTGCCAGCAGCTCCTTAGTATCGACATACATGAACACTGAAGCTTTCTTT	CASSSLVSTYMNTEAFF
.	TRBV7-9	11	.	TRBJ2-7	TGTGCCAGCAGCAGCAACTACGAGCAGTACTTC	CASSSNYEQYF
.	TRBV4-2	14	.	TRBJ2-1	TGTGCCAGCAGCCAAGCCGGGGGCTACAATGAGCAGTTCTTC	CASSQAGGYNEQFF
few	TRBV6-4	15	.	TRBJ1-1	TGTGCCAGCACGCTGACTACGGGTCTGAACACTGAAGCTTTCTTT	CASTLTTGLNTEAFF
few	TRBV9	15	.	TRBJ2-6	TGTGCCAGCAGCGCTCGGACAGCTGGGGCCAACGTCCTGACTTTC	CASSARTAGANVLTF
few	TRBV9	12	.	TRBJ2-3	TGTGCCAGCAGCGTAGTTGGGGGTACGCAGTATTTT	CASSVVGGTQYF
.	TRBV7-3	15	.	TRBJ2-6	TGTGCCAGCAGCTTCATCGGGGCTGGGGCCAACGTCCTGACTTTC	CASSFIGAGANVLTF
few	TRBV19	14	.	TRBJ1-1	TGTGCCAGTAGGATTGCGGACTATTACACTGAAGCTTTCTTT	CASRIADYYTEAFF
.	TRBV4-3	16	.	TRBJ2-1	TGCGCCAGCAGCCAAGCTCCCCCGCCCCGCAAGGGTGAGCAGTTCTTC	CASSQAPPPRKGEQFF
.	TRBV18	14	TRBD1	TRBJ1-1	TGTGCCAGCTCACCCAGGGGGGATGGCACTGAAGCTTTCTTT	CASSPRGDGTEAFF
.	TRBV4-1	16	TRBD1	TRBJ1-2	TGCGCCAGCAGCCAAGGCCGGGACAGACCTAACTATGGCTACACCTTC	CASSQGRDRPNYGYTF
few	TRBV5-1	15	TRBD1	TRBJ1-6	TGCGCCAGCAGCTTGTCGGGACAGGGTAATTCACCCCTCCACTTT	CASSLSGQGNSPLHF